This T cell receptor (beta chain) was retrieved from a study of cytomegalovirus exposure and HLA in healthy donors. Deletions cut 1 base from V and 2 bases from J, with 14 bases between. The CDR3 is made up of 16 amino acids. Germline V CDR1 and CDR2: LNHNV, YYDKDF (reference sequence). PCR used 60 Vbeta primers and 13 Jbeta primers. Method: immunoSEQ multiplex PCR; TCRdb's copy keeps in-frame clones and lacks some. The sample has about 200,000 clones, around 86% seen once. Study observations and caveats: For presence/absence analyses, sequencing depth was assumed to be roughly uniform across donors.

This clone was seen a single time. Antigen: not known. Donors consisted of healthy bone marrow donors. The sequence derives from a man aged 25-45 years in good health and CMV-seronegative. V gene TRBV15 combines with J gene TRBJ1-1; D ambiguous. Sequencing was carried out using PBMCs. The CDR3 nucleotides are TGTGCCACCAGCAGAGGCCCTTCGACTGGTAACACTGAAGCTTTCTTT. Translated: CATSRGPSTGNTEAFF.